The T cell receptor beta chain described here comes from a study of shared clonotypes between healthy human individuals. Donors, healthy HIV-negative adults, lacked recent acute infections or vaccinations. Germline V gene data show CDR1 as MNHEY and CDR2 as SVGAGI. Trimming took off 2 bases at V and 9 bases at J, with 16 bases between the two ends. This CDR3 has 15 amino acids. TCRdb keeps only in-frame clones here, not all; method: immunoSEQ multiplex PCR. The data contain over 2 million clones, 95% of them seen just once; the ten biggest clones take up roughly 0.13%. This receptor was identified in a man between 18 and 35 years old in good health. This chain uses TRBV6-5 with TRBJ2-2; possible D gene TRBD1, 6 bases. Sequences were obtained from naive CD4+ T cells sorted from blood. Documented subset: CD45RA+ positively selected. The CDR3 sequence is CASSYGDNNNWELFF. DNA of the CDR3: TGTGCCAGCAGTTACGGGGACAACAACAACTGGGAGCTGTTTTTT.